This entry describes one TCR beta chain. What it binds is not known. CDR1 and CDR2 (germline): MNHEY, SMNVEV (reference sequence). The CDR3 is 17 residues long. Trimming took 3 bases from V and 10 from J; bases not matched to a gene: 15. It was with a sample-barcoded 5' primer and a J-beta primer mix that a second PCR of roughly 7 to 11 cycles was run. TCRdb re-analysed the 5' RACE reads in MiXCR, keeping a single row per CDR3 protein. The table lists more than 1.4 million distinct CDR3 sequences, around 42% of them singletons. The data are from a study of blood T cells in healthy people across ages. Study findings and constraints: TCR beta diversity, measured per million T cells, fell in a roughly linear way with age.

The V and J genes are TRBV27 and TRBJ2-1, with 10 bases identical to TRBD2. This receptor was taken from a woman aged 18-30 years in good health. Material for sequencing was blood. This chain's CDR3 is CASSFGSGGAKIREQFF. CDR3 nucleotide sequence: TGTGCCAGCAGTTTCGGAAGCGGGGGGGCCAAAATTCGCGAGCAGTTCTTC.